Described below is a single T cell receptor beta chain sequence and its context. The antigen remains unidentified. These data belong to a study of T cells in Graves' hyperthyroidism and ophthalmopathy. Whole-study context: Before treatment of any kind, peripheral blood was taken at initial diagnosis. Whole-study results and caveats: By a 13 V-J model, ophthalmopathy was set apart from stable hyperthyroidism.

The TCR beta CDR3 regions underwent amplification using RNA transcripts as the source. First-round RT-PCR of the TCR CDR3 relied on the HTBI primer set. Via MiXCR, TCRdb re-called the multiplex PCR reads, giving one row per CDR3 protein. The sample yields a few hundred thousand distinct CDR3 sequences, roughly 13% seen once. Sequencing used blood. The sequence was obtained from a woman aged 25 to 39 with Graves' hyperthyroidism that later progressed to Graves' ophthalmopathy.

The CDR3 DNA reads TGTGCCACCAGCTCAGGCTACTATGGCTACACCTTC. As protein: CATSSGYYGYTF. The V and J genes are TRBV15 and TRBJ1-2; D is uncertain. Germline V CDR1 and CDR2: LNHNV, YYDKDF (reference sequence). Trimming took 5 bases from V and 3 from J, leaving 7 bases between them. The CDR3 spans 12 residues.